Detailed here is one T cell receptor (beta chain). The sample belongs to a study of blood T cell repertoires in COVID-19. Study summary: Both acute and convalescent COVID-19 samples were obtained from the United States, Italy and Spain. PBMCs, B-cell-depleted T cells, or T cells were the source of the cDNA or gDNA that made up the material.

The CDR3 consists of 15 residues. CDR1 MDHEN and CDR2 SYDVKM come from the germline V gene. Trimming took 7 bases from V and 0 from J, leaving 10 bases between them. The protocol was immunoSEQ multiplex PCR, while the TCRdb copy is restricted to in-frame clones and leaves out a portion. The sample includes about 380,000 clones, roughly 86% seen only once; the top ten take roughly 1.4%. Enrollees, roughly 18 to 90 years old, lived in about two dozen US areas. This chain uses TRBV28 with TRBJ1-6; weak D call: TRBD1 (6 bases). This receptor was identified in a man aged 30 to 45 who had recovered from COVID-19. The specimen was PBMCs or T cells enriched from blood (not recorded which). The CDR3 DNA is TGTGCCAGCACCGACAGGCTCTCCTATAATTCACCCCTCCACTTT. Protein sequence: CASTDRLSYNSPLHF.